This TCR beta chain was recovered during a study of blood T cells in healthy people across ages. The CDR3 is 13 amino acids. Germline-derived CDR1 and CDR2 are MNHEY and SMNVEV (reference sequence). A second roughly 7 to 11 cycle PCR used barcoded and J-beta primers. TCRdb re-called the 5' RACE reads through MiXCR, storing one row per CDR3 protein. Of 800,000 to 1,300,000 distinct CDR3 sequences in the sample, 20% to 25% were seen once. In each sample, at least 6.5 million PBMCs were isolated. These same data were also listed under a study on T cells of mothers and their children. That paper states: A few mothers and their six children, all healthy Caucasians, donated.

This rearrangement joins TRBV27 to TRBJ2-1, with 7 bases identical to TRBD2. Gene TRBJ2-5 matches the end of the DNA better, so the J call may be wrong. The origin of this receptor is a girl aged 2 to 10 in good health. The specimen sequenced was blood. CDR3 nucleotides: TGTGCCAGCAGTACCGGGGGGTGGGGGACCCAGTACTTC. Encoded protein: CASSTGGWGTQYF.